This TCR beta chain stems from a study of metastatic and nonmetastatic thyroid tumors. Study-wide context: Repertoires from blood and tumor or nodule tissue of malignant and benign thyroid patients were compared.

A remark on this clone: Its antigen is not identified.

V was clipped by 0 bases and J by 9 bases, with 11 bases between them. The length of the CDR3 is 14 residues. Germline CDR1 reads MGHRA; CDR2 reads YSYEKL. How the authors handled the data: Variation in CDR3 across clinicopathological groups served as the basis for constructing a distant-metastasis classifier in papillary thyroid cancer. TCRdb redid the clone calls on the PCR reads using MiXCR. These V and J calls rely on TCRdb rather than the paper's analysis. The sample records some 9,900 clones, approximately 33% being singletons. General observations from the study: As reported, TCR beta diversity in blood and tumor was significantly higher in malignant thyroid tumors than in benign nodules.

There were no patients who had received any treatment before thyroid surgery. The TCR originated in a female donor with papillary thyroid cancer or a benign thyroid nodule (not recorded which). Some clones in this sample may be carry-over from other donors' samples. The source material was tumor tissue. J is TRBJ2-2 and V is TRBV4-1, with D tentatively TRBD1 (6 bases). CDR3 residues: CASSQDTGSRELFF. The CDR3 DNA follows: TGCGCCAGCAGCCAAGACACAGGGAGTCGGGAGCTGTTTTTT.